This TCR beta chain comes out of a study of cytomegalovirus exposure and HLA in healthy donors. Note on this clone: Its antigen is currently unknown.

Study results and limitations: Accurate predictions that matched the HLA-A and HLA-B alleles of most subjects were reportedly made from TCR beta sequences. TCR beta V- and J-gene trimming was later associated with a missense DCLRE1C variant. Later work found that TCR association rates differed between HLA loci; DRB1 had the most and HLA-C the fewest.

CDR1 DFQATT and CDR2 SNEGSKA come from the germline V gene (reference sequence). The length of the CDR3 is 11 residues. Trimming took 6 bases from V and 1 from J, leaving 6 bases between them. A multiplex PCR was run with 60 Vbeta primers and 13 Jbeta primers. Some clones are missing from TCRdb's copy, which holds only in-frame ones; the method was immunoSEQ multiplex PCR. The data show 150,000 to 200,000 clones, approximately 73% seen once. The receptor was isolated from a man in his fifties in good health and CMV-seronegative. Specimen: PBMCs. The chain is built from TRBV20-1 and TRBJ1-1; D ambiguous. DNA of the CDR3: TGCAGTGCCATCGGGAACACTGAAGCTTTCTTT. This gives the protein CSAIGNTEAFF.